This T cell receptor beta chain came from a study of neurological immune-mediated disorders. Study-level points and caveats: In HTLV-1-associated myelopathy, TCR clonal expansion was greatest, and in multiple sclerosis it was least, below healthy controls. None of the CDR3 amino acid sequences in expanded clones turned up in more than one subject, which points to private repertoires in all groups.

Every sequencing run produced over 180 million TCR-beta sequences, and the sequences from any one run covered 15-18 subjects. TCRdb reanalysed the 5' RACE reads using MiXCR and keeps one entry per CDR3 protein. The repertoire holds 90,000 to 150,000 distinct CDR3 sequences, with roughly 3.2% as singletons. The length of the CDR3 is 18 residues. V was pared by 4 bases and J by 5 bases, with 11 bases of the junction left unmatched. Germline values: CDR1 LGHNA, CDR2 YSLEER. This clonotype was observed a few times. The antigen remains undetermined. V is TRBV4-3 and J is TRBJ2-1, with 13 bases that match TRBD2. Sequenced sample: PBMCs. The source of this sequence is a woman under 40 with multiple sclerosis. The CDR3 spells CASSPAHPGLAGDNEQFF. The CDR3 DNA sequence: TGCGCCAGCAGCCCTGCACACCCCGGACTAGCGGGGGACAATGAGCAGTTCTTC.